These 10 T cell receptor beta chains originate from one sample sequenced in a study of OX40 agonist ivuxolimab in advanced cancers. Some clones are missing from TCRdb's copy, which holds only in-frame ones; the method was immunoSEQ multiplex PCR. The sample holds approximately 17,000 clones, around 70% seen once. The sample in question was CD4+ or CD8+ T cells sorted from blood, obtained in a trial of the OX40 agonist ivuxolimab. These receptors were taken from an adult with an advanced solid tumor such as melanoma, head and neck, liver or kidney cancer.

The chain joins TRBV11-3 to TRBJ2-1; no clear D gene. Trimming removed 6 bases from V and 1 base from J, with 16 bases in between. The CDR3 runs 16 residues. The germline CDR1 and CDR2 sequences are SGHNT and YENEEA. CDR3 region: CASSPKFSRSYNEQFF. The DNA for the CDR3 is TGTGCCAGCAGTCCGAAGTTCTCGAGGTCCTACAATGAGCAGTTCTTC.

The rearrangement joins TRBV30 to TRBJ1-5, with 7 bases matching TRBD1. The CDR3 is 13 residues long. The J segment lost 6 bases and the V segment lost 2 bases, leaving 4 bases of the junction unmatched. CDR1 is GTSNPN, CDR2 SVGIG, per germline (reference sequence). The CDR3 region has the DNA TGTGCCTGGAGTAGAGACAGGGCTCAGCCCCAGCATTTT. As protein: CAWSRDRAQPQHF.

The rearrangement uses TRBV6-1 and TRBJ2-7, with D unclear. The V gene's germline CDR1 is MNHNS and CDR2 SASEGT. This CDR3 has 11 amino acids. With 6 bases removed from V and 1 base from J, the gap between germline ends came to 4 bases. The CDR3 loop reads CASRFSYEQYF. The CDR3 DNA follows: TGTGCCAGCAGATTTTCCTACGAGCAGTACTTC.

The genes are TRBV7-2 and TRBJ1-1; D is undetermined. The V gene's germline CDR1 is SGHTA and CDR2 FQGNSA. Trimming left V 5 bases short and J 3 bases short, with 16 bases between. The CDR3 is 15 amino acids. Written as DNA, the CDR3 is TGTGCCAGCAGCGCGTACAGTGGTCTGGACACTGAAGCTTTCTTT. Translated, it gives CASSAYSGLDTEAFF. Drawing the rest from reference TRBV7-2 and TRBJ1-1, the complete variable domain is GAGVSQSPSNKVTEKGKDVELRCDPISGHTALYWYRQSLGQGLEFLIYFQGNSAPDKSGLPSDRFSAERTGGSVSTLTIQRTQQEDSAVYLCASSAYSGLDTEAFFGQGTRLTVV.

This clone was detected only a few times. This chain links TRBV6-5 with TRBJ2-7; TRBD2 matches at 7 bases. Germline V CDR1 and CDR2: MNHEY, SVGAGI. The CDR3 has 15 residues. J lost 6 bases, V lost 3 bases, and 11 bases had no gene match. The CDR3 coding sequence is TGTGCCAGCAGTTATCTGGCGGGAGCTCTTAGCGAGCAGTACTTC. Protein: CASSYLAGALSEQYF.

This clone was picked up one time. This chain links TRBV2 with TRBJ2-3; perhaps TRBD1 as D (5 bases). The V gene lost 5 bases and the J gene lost 1 base, with 7 bases spanning the gap. CDR1 and CDR2 from the germline V gene are SNHLY and FYNNEI. The CDR3 contains 13 residues. The CDR3 is CASSSTGTDTQYF. As DNA, the CDR3 is TGTGCCAGCAGTTCGACAGGCACAGATACGCAGTATTTT.

The J gene is TRBJ1-5, the V gene TRBV28; D may be TRBD1 (6 bases). The CDR3 contains 15 residues. Germline-derived CDR1 and CDR2 are MDHEN and SYDVKM. Deletions cut 7 bases from V and 2 bases from J, with 15 bases between. The chain's CDR3 is CASNDQQGGNQPQHF. CDR3 coding DNA: TGTGCCAGCAATGACCAACAGGGTGGCAATCAGCCCCAGCATTTT.

The chain uses TRBV5-4 and TRBJ1-6; TRBD1 might be the D (6 bases). From germline, CDR1 is SGHNT and CDR2 YYREEE (reference sequence). Trimming removed 2 bases from V and 8 bases from J, with 8 bases in between. The CDR3 is made up of 13 amino acids. CDR3 loop: CASSLTGYSPLHF. The DNA for the CDR3 is TGTGCCAGCAGCTTAACAGGGTATTCACCCCTCCACTTT.

This chain connects TRBV2 to TRBJ2-7; no definite D call. The ends were cut back, 4 bases at V and 0 bases at J, with 10 bases in the middle. The CDR3 loop spans 14 amino acids. Germline CDR1 reads SNHLY; CDR2 reads FYNNEI. DNA for the CDR3: TGTGCCAGCAGTGTGGCTCTAAGCTCCTACGAGCAGTACTTC. Translating gives CASSVALSSYEQYF.

The chain links TRBV5-4 to TRBJ2-7, with 8 bases identical to TRBD1. Germline V gene data show CDR1 as SGHNT and CDR2 as YYREEE (reference sequence). The CDR3 is 14 amino acids. V lost 4 bases to trimming and J lost 6 bases; unmatched junction nucleotides: 9. The chain's CDR3 is CASSLGQGGREQYF. The CDR3, as DNA: TGTGCCAGCAGCCTAGGACAGGGCGGCCGCGAGCAGTACTTC.